Following are 4 T cell receptor beta chains from one sample sequenced in a study of T cell responses to AZD1222 COVID-19 vaccine. Assay: immunoSEQ multiplex PCR; the TCRdb copy retains only in-frame clones and omits some. The sample carries 200,000 or so clones, 90% to 95% recorded once. Here the sequenced sample was peripheral blood, taken 28 days after the second AZD1222 dose. Receptor source: an adult who received the AZD1222 COVID-19 vaccine.

This clone appeared once. V and J are TRBV19 and TRBJ1-2; possible D gene TRBD1, 5 bases. This CDR3 region has 19 residues. V lost 5 bases and J lost 1, with 26 bases in between. Per germline, CDR1 LNHDA and CDR2 SQIVND (reference sequence). CDR3 nucleotide sequence: TGTGCCAGTAGTGTAATTTCGGGAACAGGCACTCTCTTTAACTATGGCTACACCTTC. It codes for CASSVISGTGTLFNYGYTF.

In this sample, this clone turned up once. The chain uses TRBV29-1 and TRBJ1-2, with D maybe TRBD1 (5 bases). Germline CDR1 is SQVTM and CDR2 is ANQGSEA. The CDR3 spans 15 residues. With 6 bases removed from V and 1 base from J, the gap between germline ends came to 18 bases. The CDR3 coding sequence is TGCAGCGTCGTGGGGGTGGTAGGGAGTAACTATGGCTACACCTTC. This codes for CSVVGVVGSNYGYTF. Variable domain in full (rest from reference TRBV29-1 and TRBJ1-2): SAVISQKPSRDICQRGTSLTIQCQVDSQVTMMFWYRQQPGQSLTLIATANQGSEATYESGFVIDKFPISRPNLTFSTLTVSNMSPEDSSIYLCSVVGVVGSNYGYTFGSGTRLTVV.

V gene TRBV5-6 combines with J gene TRBJ1-1; D may be TRBD1 (5 bases). The V and J ends lost 0 bases and 0 bases respectively, with 9 bases between them. Per germline, CDR1 SGHDT and CDR2 YYEEEE. The CDR3 consists of 15 residues. The CDR3 is CASSLVNRLNTEAFF. The CDR3, as DNA: TGTGCCAGCAGCTTGGTTAACAGGCTGAACACTGAAGCTTTCTTT.

This sequence joins TRBV3-1 (or the pseudogene TRBV3-2) and TRBJ2-2; D is unresolved. V gave up 7 bases and J gave up 9 bases, with 6 bases separating them. The CDR3 is 10 residues long. CDR1 and CDR2 (germline): LGHDT, YNNKEL (reference sequence). The CDR3 nucleotides are TGTGCCAGCACCATGCGGGAGCTGTTTTTT. Translated, it gives CASTMRELFF.